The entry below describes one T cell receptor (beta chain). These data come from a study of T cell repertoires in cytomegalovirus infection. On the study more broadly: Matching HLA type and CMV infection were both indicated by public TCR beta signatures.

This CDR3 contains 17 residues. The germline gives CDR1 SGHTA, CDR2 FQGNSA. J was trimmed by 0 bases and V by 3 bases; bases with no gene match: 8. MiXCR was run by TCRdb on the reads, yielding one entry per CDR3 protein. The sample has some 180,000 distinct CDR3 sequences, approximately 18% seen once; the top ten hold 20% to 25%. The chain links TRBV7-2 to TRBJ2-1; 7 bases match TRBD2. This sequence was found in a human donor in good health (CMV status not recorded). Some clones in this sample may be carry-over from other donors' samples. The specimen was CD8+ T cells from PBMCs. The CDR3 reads CASSFPLRGSSYNEQFF. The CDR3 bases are TGTGCCAGCAGCTTTCCCCTGCGGGGGAGCTCCTACAATGAGCAGTTCTTC. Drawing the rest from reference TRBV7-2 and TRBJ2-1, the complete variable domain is GAGVSQSPSNKVTEKGKDVELRCDPISGHTALYWYRQSLGQGLEFLIYFQGNSAPDKSGLPSDRFSAERTGGSVSTLTIQRTQQEDSAVYLCASSFPLRGSSYNEQFFGPGTRLTVL.